Below are 5 T cell receptor beta chains sequenced from a single sample in a study of blood T cell repertoires in COVID-19. Generated by immunoSEQ multiplex PCR, the TCRdb table keeps only in-frame clones and is missing some. The data contain about 300,000 clones, roughly 88% of them singletons. Sequencing input: PBMCs or T cells enriched from blood (not recorded which). Receptor source: a man aged 25 to 40 who had recovered from COVID-19.

This clone has only one observation. This chain connects TRBV19 to TRBJ1-1, with D uncertain. Germline V lookup: CDR1 LNHDA, CDR2 SQIVND (reference sequence). The CDR3 contains 15 residues. V was trimmed by 4 bases and J by 1 base, leaving 13 bases between them. The chain's CDR3 is CASSTEEFRNTEAFF. CDR3 DNA: TGTGCCAGTAGTACCGAGGAGTTCCGGAACACTGAAGCTTTCTTT.

The chain couples TRBV5-1 to TRBJ2-1, with D maybe TRBD1 (6 bases). The CDR3 is 15 amino acids. V was trimmed by 0 bases and J by 8 bases, leaving 15 bases between them. Germline CDR1 reads SGHRS; CDR2 reads YFSETQ. The CDR3 reads CASSLGGLELDEQFF. The CDR3 region has the DNA TGCGCCAGCAGCTTGGGGGGGCTAGAGCTGGATGAGCAGTTCTTC.

This clone was seen just once. The germline gene is not matched at one end of the junction; a read error may be the cause. V is TRBV6-4 and J is TRBJ1-6; D is uncertain. The CDR3 sequence is 14 residues long. Germline CDR1 and CDR2: MRHNA and SNTAGT. The CDR3 spells CASSFQSFNSPLHF. The DNA for the CDR3 is TGTGCCAGCAGTTTCCAGTCCTTTAATTCACCCCTCCACTTT.

This chain joins TRBV30 and TRBJ2-3; possible D gene TRBD2, 6 bases. V lost 4 bases to trimming and J lost 8 bases, with 16 bases between them. Germline lookup yields CDR1 GTSNPN and CDR2 SVGIG (reference sequence). The CDR3 sequence is 13 residues long. The CDR3 DNA reads as TGTGCCTGGACCCCCGCGGGGCGAGGTACGCAGTATTTT. Translated: CAWTPAGRGTQYF.

The chain has TRBV12-5 and TRBJ2-1; TRBD2 aligns across 9 bases. From germline, CDR1 is LGHNT and CDR2 FRNRAP. V lost 0 bases and J lost 14; bases outside the gene matches: 5. The CDR3 covers 13 residues. CDR3 sequence reads: CASGLVLAGREFF. In DNA form, the CDR3 reads TGTGCTAGTGGTTTGGTCCTAGCGGGGCGGGAGTTCTTC.